What follows describes a single T cell receptor (beta chain). What it binds is unknown. This sample was included in a study of cytomegalovirus exposure and HLA in healthy donors. Study-level information: Around 180 million T cells yielded 117 million unique TCR beta sequences in earlier analysis. Findings of the study overall: Roughly uniform depth of sequencing across donors was assumed in presence/absence analyses. CMV serostatus alone was available as immune exposure information. One cluster of highly shared sequence variants probably arose as a sequencing artifact.

The PCR contained 60 Vbeta and 13 Jbeta primers. Some clones are missing from TCRdb's copy, which holds only in-frame ones; the method was immunoSEQ multiplex PCR. In the table there are 100,000 to 120,000 clones, about 64% of which are singletons. The CDR3 is 14 residues long. Germline lookup yields CDR1 MDHEN and CDR2 SYDVKM. The V and J ends lost 2 bases and 6 bases respectively, with 13 bases between them. This sequence originates from a young man in good health and CMV-seropositive. The sequencing sample was made of PBMCs. This chain joins TRBV28 and TRBJ1-2; possibly TRBD1 for D (5 bases). CDR3: CASSLGRGRHGYTF. CDR3 sequence (DNA): TGTGCCAGCAGTTTAGGGAGGGGAAGACATGGCTACACCTTC.